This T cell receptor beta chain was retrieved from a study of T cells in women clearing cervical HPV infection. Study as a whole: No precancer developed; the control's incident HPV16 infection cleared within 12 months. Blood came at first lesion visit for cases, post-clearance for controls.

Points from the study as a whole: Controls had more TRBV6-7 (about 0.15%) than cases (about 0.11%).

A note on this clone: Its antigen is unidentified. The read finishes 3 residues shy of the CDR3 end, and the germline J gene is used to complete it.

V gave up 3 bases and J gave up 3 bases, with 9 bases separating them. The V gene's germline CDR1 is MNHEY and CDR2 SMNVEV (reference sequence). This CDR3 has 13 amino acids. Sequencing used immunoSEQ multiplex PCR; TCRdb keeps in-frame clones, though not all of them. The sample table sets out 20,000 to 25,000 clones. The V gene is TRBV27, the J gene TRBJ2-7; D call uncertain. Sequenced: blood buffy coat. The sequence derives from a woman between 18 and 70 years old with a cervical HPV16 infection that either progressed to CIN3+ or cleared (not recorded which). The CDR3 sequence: CASSFRAFYEQYF. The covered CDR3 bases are TGTGCCAGCAGTTTTAGGGCATTCTACGAG.